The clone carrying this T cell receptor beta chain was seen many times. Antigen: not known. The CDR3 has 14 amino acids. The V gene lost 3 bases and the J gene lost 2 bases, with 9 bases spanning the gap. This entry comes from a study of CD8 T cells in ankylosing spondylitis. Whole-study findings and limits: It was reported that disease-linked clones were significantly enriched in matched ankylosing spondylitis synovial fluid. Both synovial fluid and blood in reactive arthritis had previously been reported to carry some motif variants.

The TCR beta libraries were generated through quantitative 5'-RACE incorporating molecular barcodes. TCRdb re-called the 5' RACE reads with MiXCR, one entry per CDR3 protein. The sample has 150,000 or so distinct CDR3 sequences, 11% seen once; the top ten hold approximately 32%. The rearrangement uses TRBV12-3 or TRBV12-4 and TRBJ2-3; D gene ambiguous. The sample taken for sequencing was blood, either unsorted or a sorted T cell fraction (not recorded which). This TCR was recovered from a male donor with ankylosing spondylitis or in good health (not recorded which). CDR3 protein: CASSLDHSTDTQYF. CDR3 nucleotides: TGTGCCAGCAGTTTGGATCACTCCACAGATACGCAGTATTTT.